This TCR beta chain was sequenced in a study of T cells expressing NK-cell markers. The CDR3 loop spans 15 amino acids. From its re-call of the 5' RACE reads, TCRdb lists each CDR3 protein once, without DNA. With 550,000 or so distinct CDR3 sequences in the sample, the ten largest clones hold approximately 4%. The rearrangement joins TRBV12-3 or TRBV12-4 to TRBJ2-3; TCRdb's D call, TRBD1, is unchecked because there is no DNA. The receptor was derived from a man in his late teens or twenties in good health. What was sequenced was blood T cells: a sorted CD56 or NKG2C T cell subset, CD4+ or CD8+ T cells, or bulk PBMC T cells (not recorded which). CDR3 region: CASSPRQATTDTQYF.